This TCR beta chain was retrieved from a study of cytomegalovirus exposure and HLA in healthy donors (dated by TCRdb to about 2017). Describing the broader study: An earlier analysis of some 620 of the donors reported approximately 260 Gb of sequence data and 95 million to 120 million unique TCR beta sequences obtained from about 179 million T cells. An early release that covered some 640 HLA-typed donors contained approximately 300 gigabases of sequencing data and tens of millions of unique TCR sequences. Of the 300 to 500 genotyped donors, less than 85% were placed in the genetic ancestry cluster associated with self-reported Caucasian donors. The aim of the study was to test whether cataloging public T cell receptors could identify signatures of past pathogen exposure. The study used immunosequencing to profile the T cell repertoires of some 600 subjects and linked those repertoires to cytomegalovirus serostatus. Along with the approximately 650-subject first cohort, a separate validation cohort of more than 90 different subjects was used. To predict cytomegalovirus infection status, the study combined high-throughput TCR immunosequencing, statistical association of individual TCRs with disease status, and machine learning. A later analysis re-examined previously published TCR beta repertoires from 610 or so donors and added high-resolution HLA genotyping to investigate patterns of TCR occurrence. Rather than using new phenotypic data, the later analysis identified candidate immune exposures from TCR beta sequences and from how often those sequences occurred across donors. An earlier analysis of 587 of the donors used high-throughput TCR beta sequencing to judge whether each TCR beta V gene segment behaved as functional or pseudogenic. Donor age, sex, ethnicity and CMV serostatus were compiled together with the repertoire data. A later genetic analysis used genome-wide SNP genotypes for about 65% of the 666 donors, treating that subset as a discovery cohort. Every discovery cohort repertoire had been produced on one sequencing platform. HLA typing included class I and class II loci at four-digit resolution. Typing coverage varied by locus: about 620-630 donors for A, B, C, DRB1 and DQB1; more than 500 for DQA1; about 570 for DPA1; 450 to 480 for DPB1. A handful of DR-DQ haplotypes were handled as single units for association and clustering because linkage in the cohort was strong. On average, approximately 250,000 unique TCR beta nucleotide sequences were sequenced per donor among 398 genotyped donors of the cohort, with 15% to 20% of those sequences being non-productive.

This clone was picked up one time. Its specific antigen is unknown. The input lacks base qualities; no much larger clone sits a single base away. Other DNA sequences in this sample translate to the same CDR3. The CDR3 holds 15 amino acids from the cysteine to the phenylalanine. This entry keeps only the CDR3 DNA: 45 bases, framed from base 1. After removal of 4 bases from V and 2 bases from J, the junction retains 6 bases not matched to a gene. CDR1 and CDR2 are read off the germline V gene (reference sequence) as SGHNT and YYREEE. The cohort was made up of hundreds of healthy bone marrow donors. All cohort members were sampled while nominally healthy, although unrecorded immune exposures were likely present. The donor tested CMV seronegative and was one of the 352 seronegative cohort members. A peripheral blood sample was provided by each donor, and peripheral blood mononuclear cells were used for TCR beta sequencing. Genomic DNA was extracted from the blood cell samples with the Qiagen DNeasy Blood Extraction Kit.

Receptor amplification or capture employed the immunoSEQ multiplex PCR assay. For the multiplex PCR, a mixture combining 60 forward primers for TCR Vbeta segments and 13 reverse primers for TCR Jbeta segments was used. A multiplex PCR assay on genomic DNA amplified the CDR3 region of rearranged TCR beta genes. The Illumina HiSeq System was used to sequence the amplified TCR beta libraries as 87-base-pair reads. Per the source publication's procedure: A later analysis tallied 70 million to 100 million unique TCR beta chains across the 700 or so repertoires, and approximately 9.9 million of those chains were shared by two or more donors. A nearest-neighbor algorithm error-corrected the raw reads and collapsed the reads into unique sequences, merging closely related sequences to remove PCR and sequencing errors. Alignment of CDR3 sequences to IMGT reference sequences was used to assign V, D and J gene segments. For a sequence to be retained, a match of at least six nucleotides to both a V gene segment and a J gene segment was required. A rearrangement was called productive if the CDR3 had no stop codons and remained in frame with V and J, and every other rearrangement was called non-productive. Following IMGT convention, CDR3 was defined as the stretch from the second conserved V-encoded cysteine to the conserved J-encoded phenylalanine. In an earlier analysis of just under 600 of the donors, sequences lacking an unambiguous match to a single V gene segment were excluded. An earlier analysis of fewer than 750 of the donors classified V segments as functional when productive rearrangements were above 56.7% and as segregating when the standard deviation between donors was above 5%. To diagnose cytomegalovirus status from the catalog of TCR beta chain sequences, a statistical classification framework was built. A later analysis assigned V and J genes by comparing TCR nucleotide sequences with IMGT/GENE-DB human TR gene sequences. Using the TCRdist pipeline, a later analysis assigned CDR3 sequences along with most-parsimonious VDJ recombination scenarios. In a later analysis, each TCR beta chain was defined by its CDR3 amino acid sequence together with its V-gene family, and reads without a unique V-gene family were excluded. To address suspected cross-contamination and a sequencing artifact, a later analysis removed several hundred highly shared, low-generation-probability nucleotide sequences. A later analysis calculated a clonal expansion index for each public chain from normalized within-repertoire ranks of inferred template counts. In a later analysis, generation probabilities were computed using a VDJ recombination model fitted to out-of-frame rearrangements, and the results were checked against IGoR. A later analysis scored TCR-TCR, TCR-HLA and TCR-CMV co-occurrence with hypergeometric tests, applying a repertoire-size bias correction to TCR pairs. To estimate false discovery rates, a later analysis permuted the HLA or CMV assignments 20 times. In a later analysis, co-occurring TCRs were grouped with DBSCAN, and TCRdist sequence similarity was added when clustering was performed within HLA-allele-positive subsets. Repertoires with fewer than 30,000 or more than 120,000 public chains, plus five repertoires with anomalous nucleotide sharing, were excluded from co-occurrence clustering. TCRdb re-hosts the immuneACCESS table, in-frame sequences only. Its copies lack some clones; in the studies checked, an unresolved V gene accounts for under half of them, and the cause for the rest is not known. The V and J calls and the clone size are those of that table, but D and trimming were determined from the DNA. This sample holds hundreds of thousands of clones; about 79% were observed only once. 1.8% of the sample lies in the top ten.

What the work shows at the level of the full study, not this receptor alone: The 87-base-pair reads could not distinguish some IMGT-functional V segments, including TRBV6-2 and TRBV6-3, so those segments were excluded. In a later analysis, 15,000 to 20,000 TCR beta sequences were associated with specific HLA alleles at a false discovery rate of 0.05. According to a later analysis, parvovirus B19, influenza, CMV and Epstein-Barr virus appeared linked to several top co-occurrence clusters. In the study, approximately 160 TCR beta chains were listed as associated with cytomegalovirus. A few of the identified cytomegalovirus-associated TCR beta chains were confirmed in vitro to be specific for cytomegalovirus antigens. A further reported finding was that TCR beta sequences accurately predicted the HLA-A and HLA-B alleles for most subjects in the first cohort. V-gene and J-gene trimming of TCR beta chains was associated with a missense DCLRE1C variant in a later genetic analysis, and the association was replicated in an independent cohort. When HLA alleles, especially DR and DQ, strongly co-occurred, TCR associations were difficult to assign to individual alleles. The only immune exposure information available for the cohort was CMV serostatus. While some public TCRs were present in many individuals, most TCR sequences turned up only very rarely across donors. In both the original and validation cohorts, the classifier was reported to diagnose cytomegalovirus status with high specificity and sensitivity. In a later analysis, the rate of TCR association differed among HLA loci, with DRB1 alleles having the most associated TCRs and HLA-C alleles having the fewest. Because HLA typing was unavailable for some donors at each locus, only the typed subset was used in association tests. According to the authors, the approach could potentially be generalized to other disease states and immunological phenotypes. Presence/absence analyses assumed roughly uniform sequencing depth across donors, an assumption that may not hold. In a later genetic analysis, fewer N-insertions in productive TCRs were reported among donors in an Asian-associated ancestry cluster than the 666-donor mean. In an earlier analysis of several hundred of the donors, most TCR beta V segments were observed in productive rearrangements about 87% or about 30% of the time, broadly matching IMGT annotations. A cluster of highly shared sequence variants was judged likely to be a technical artifact of the sequencing pipeline. In a later analysis, HLA-associated TCR beta chains were found to be more clonally expanded and to have lower generation probabilities than equally common non-associated chains. Seventeen rarely observed V segments, including chromosome 9 orphons, were excluded from the earlier analysis of about 500 of the donors because counts were too low. The cohort was sequenced for TCR beta chains only, and without alpha or paired-chain data the features that could be detected were limited. Correlated functional status among segregating V segments might be attributable to linkage disequilibrium, but an unknown experimental factor could not be ruled out. Most CMV-associated TCR beta chains appeared to be HLA-restricted in a later analysis, and the HLA associations seemed to be driven largely by CMV exposure.

The rearranged chain carries TRBV5-4 and TRBJ2-3, and 8 bases in between align with TRBD1. This TCR was sampled from a male donor in good health and CMV-seronegative. The specimen was PBMCs. The DNA sequence follows: TGTGCCAGCAGCACCTCAGGGGGCCTCACAGATACGCAGTATTTT. This gives the protein CASSTSGGLTDTQYF.